This T cell receptor beta chain appears in the sequencing data of a study of cytomegalovirus exposure and HLA in healthy donors. General study points: Follow-up analysis later connected one missense variant in DCLRE1C with trimming of TCR beta V- and J-genes. Accounts indicate the classifier identified cytomegalovirus status with strong specificity and sensitivity.

Use of 60 Vbeta and 13 Jbeta primers characterized the PCR. Per the original methods: Counted up in a later analysis, unique TCR beta chains came to approximately 83 million, with around 11 million shared. Sequenced by immunoSEQ multiplex PCR; TCRdb stores in-frame clones only, minus some. V, J and clone size are those of that table, while D and trimming were read from the DNA. This sample has about 160,000 clones; 86% occur once, and the top ten carry roughly 1.9%. Of note for this clone: The antigen is undetermined.

The receptor was derived from a woman between 18 and 30 years old in good health and CMV-seronegative. The specimen sequenced was PBMCs.

The CDR3 sequence is CSADQGGNTEAFF. The CDR3 DNA reads TGCAGCGCAGACCAGGGGGGGAACACTGAAGCTTTCTTT. The gene calls are TRBV29-1 and TRBJ1-1, with 7 positions matching TRBD1. CDR1 and CDR2 (germline): SQVTM, ANQGSEA. J was trimmed by 1 base and V by 7 bases; bases with no gene match: 6. This CDR3 is built from 13 residues. Full variable domain (missing parts from reference TRBV29-1 and TRBJ1-1): SAVISQKPSRDICQRGTSLTIQCQVDSQVTMMFWYRQQPGQSLTLIATANQGSEATYESGFVIDKFPISRPNLTFSTLTVSNMSPEDSSIYLCSADQGGNTEAFFGQGTRLTVV.